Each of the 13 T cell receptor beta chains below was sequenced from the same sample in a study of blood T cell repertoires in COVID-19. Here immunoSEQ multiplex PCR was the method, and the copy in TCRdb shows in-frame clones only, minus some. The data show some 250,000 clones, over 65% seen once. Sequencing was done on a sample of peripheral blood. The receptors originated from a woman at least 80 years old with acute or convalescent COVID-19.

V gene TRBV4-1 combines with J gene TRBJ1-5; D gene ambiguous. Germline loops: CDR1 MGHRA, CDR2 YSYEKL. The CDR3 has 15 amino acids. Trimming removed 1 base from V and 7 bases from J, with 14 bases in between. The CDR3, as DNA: TGCGCCAGCAGCCAAGGGGTCGCGGGTATCCAGCCCCAGCATTTT. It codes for CASSQGVAGIQPQHF.

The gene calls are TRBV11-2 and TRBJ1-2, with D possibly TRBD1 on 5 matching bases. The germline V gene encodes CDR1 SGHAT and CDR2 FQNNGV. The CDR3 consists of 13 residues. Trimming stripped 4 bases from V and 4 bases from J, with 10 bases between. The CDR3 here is CASSYDSLYGYTF. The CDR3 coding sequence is TGTGCCAGCAGCTATGACAGCCTCTATGGCTACACCTTC.

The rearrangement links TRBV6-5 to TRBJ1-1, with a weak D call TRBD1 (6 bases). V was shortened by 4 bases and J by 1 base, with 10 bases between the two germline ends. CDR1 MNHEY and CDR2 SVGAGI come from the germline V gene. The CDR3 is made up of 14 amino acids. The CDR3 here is CASSSTRGNTEAFF. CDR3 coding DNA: TGTGCCAGCAGTTCAACCAGGGGGAACACTGAAGCTTTCTTT.

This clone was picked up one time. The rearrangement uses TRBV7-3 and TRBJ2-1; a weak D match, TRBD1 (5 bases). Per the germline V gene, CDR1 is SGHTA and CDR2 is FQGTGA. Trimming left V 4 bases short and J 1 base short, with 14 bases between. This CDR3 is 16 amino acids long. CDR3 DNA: TGTGCCAGCAGCTCCAGGGCGGCCAGGTCCTACAATGAGCAGTTCTTC. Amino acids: CASSSRAARSYNEQFF.

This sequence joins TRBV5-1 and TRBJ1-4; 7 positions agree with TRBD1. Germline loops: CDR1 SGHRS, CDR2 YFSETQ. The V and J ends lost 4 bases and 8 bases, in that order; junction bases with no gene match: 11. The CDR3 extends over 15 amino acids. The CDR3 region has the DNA TGCGCCAGCAGCCTCTCCGGGACAGAGAGGGAAAAACTGTTTTTT. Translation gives CASSLSGTEREKLFF.

DNA for the CDR3: TGTGCCAGCAGCCAGCGTACAGCGGAGAATGGCTACACCTTC. Its translation: CASSQRTAENGYTF. The chain is built from TRBV3-1 (or the pseudogene TRBV3-2) and TRBJ1-2; D remains ambiguous. Germline lookup yields CDR1 LGHDT and CDR2 YNNKEL (reference sequence). CDR3 size: 14 residues. The ends were cut back, 3 bases at V and 6 bases at J, with 14 bases in the middle.

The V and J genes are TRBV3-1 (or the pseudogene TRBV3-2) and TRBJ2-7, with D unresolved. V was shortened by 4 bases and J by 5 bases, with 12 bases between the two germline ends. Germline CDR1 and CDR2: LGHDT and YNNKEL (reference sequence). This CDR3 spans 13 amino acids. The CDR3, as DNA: TGTGCCAGCAGCCGCACCCAGGCGAACGAGCAGTACTTC. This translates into CASSRTQANEQYF.

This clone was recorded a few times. In nucleotides, the CDR3 is TGCGCCAGCAGCTTGGGTCCAGCGGGAGCCTACAATGAGCAGTTCTTC. Amino acids: CASSLGPAGAYNEQFF. The genes are TRBV5-1 and TRBJ2-1; 8 bases fit TRBD2. Trimming took 0 bases from V and 2 from J; bases not matched to a gene: 4. Germline V lookup: CDR1 SGHRS, CDR2 YFSETQ. This CDR3 is built from 16 residues.

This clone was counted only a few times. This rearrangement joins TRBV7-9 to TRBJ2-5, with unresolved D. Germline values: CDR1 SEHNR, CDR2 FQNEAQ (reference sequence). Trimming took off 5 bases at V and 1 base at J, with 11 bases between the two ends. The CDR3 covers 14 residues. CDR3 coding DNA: TGTGCCAGCAGCAACGACATCCTCCAAGAGACCCAGTACTTC. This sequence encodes CASSNDILQETQYF.

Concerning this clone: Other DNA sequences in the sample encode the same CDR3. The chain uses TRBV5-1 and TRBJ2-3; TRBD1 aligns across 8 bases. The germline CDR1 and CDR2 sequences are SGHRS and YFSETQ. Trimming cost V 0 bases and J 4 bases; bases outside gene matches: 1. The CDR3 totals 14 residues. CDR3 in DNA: TGCGCCAGCAGCTTGGCAGGGGGCGCAGATACGCAGTATTTT. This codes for CASSLAGGADTQYF.

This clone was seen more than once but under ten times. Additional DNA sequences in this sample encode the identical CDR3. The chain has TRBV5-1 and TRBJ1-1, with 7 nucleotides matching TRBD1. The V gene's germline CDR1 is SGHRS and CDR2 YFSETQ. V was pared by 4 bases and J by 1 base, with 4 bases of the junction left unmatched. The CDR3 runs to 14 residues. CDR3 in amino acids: CASSLGGGNTEAFF. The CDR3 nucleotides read TGCGCCAGCAGCCTAGGGGGCGGGAACACTGAAGCTTTCTTT. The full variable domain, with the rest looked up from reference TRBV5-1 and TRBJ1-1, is KAGVTQTPRYLIKTRGQQVTLSCSPISGHRSVSWYQQTPGQGLQFLFEYFSETQRNKGNFPGRFSGRQFSNSRSEMNVSTLELGDSALYLCASSLGGGNTEAFFGQGTRLTVV.

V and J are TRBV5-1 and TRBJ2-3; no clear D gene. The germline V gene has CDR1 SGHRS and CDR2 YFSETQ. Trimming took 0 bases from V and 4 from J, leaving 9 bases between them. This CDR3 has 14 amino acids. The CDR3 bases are TGCGCCAGCAGCTTGGATCCAGGATCAGATACGCAGTATTTT. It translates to CASSLDPGSDTQYF.

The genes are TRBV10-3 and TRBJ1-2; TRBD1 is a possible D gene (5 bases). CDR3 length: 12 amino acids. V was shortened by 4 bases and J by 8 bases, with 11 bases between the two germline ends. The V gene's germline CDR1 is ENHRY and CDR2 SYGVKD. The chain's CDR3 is CAISAQGGGYTF. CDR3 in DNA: TGTGCCATCAGTGCTCAGGGTGGGGGCTACACCTTC.